Listed below are T cell receptor beta chains from one sample, sequenced in a study of T-cell memory formation after mild COVID-19. TCRdb itself ran the 5' RACE reads through MiXCR, one entry per CDR3 protein. The data show fewer than 700,000 distinct CDR3 sequences, roughly a fifth seen once. The sample was PBMCs or a T cell subset sorted from them (not recorded which). These receptors were obtained from an adult woman who had mild COVID-19 (a few samples of this study predate the infection). Cell type and time point are not known. The CDR3 runs from the conserved cysteine through the conserved F or W. D genes are given only for firm matches. The size entry is marked missing in some rows and otherwise reads once, few, many or a size class.

>TRBJ2-7|NA|NA|TRBV9
CASSPGPPVGSYEQYF
TGTGCCAGCAGCCCCGGACCCCCGGTGGGCTCCTACGAGCAGTACTTC
>TRBJ1-1|many|NA|TRBV4-1
CASSQVNTEAFF
TGCGCCAGCAGCCAAGTGAACACTGAAGCTTTCTTT
>TRBJ2-3|NA|NA|TRBV9
CASSTTDSGDTQYF
TGTGCCAGCAGCACGACGGACTCGGGGGATACGCAGTATTTT
>TRBJ2-3|NA|TRBD1|TRBV11-2
CASSSNRGADTQYF
TGTGCCAGCAGCTCGAACAGGGGGGCAGATACGCAGTATTTT
>TRBJ1-4|few|NA|TRBV3-1
CASSPYRGALDEKLFF
TGTGCCAGCAGCCCATATCGAGGGGCCCTCGATGAAAAACTGTTTTTT
>TRBJ2-7|NA|NA|TRBV18
CASSPLSASTSSYEQYF
TGTGCCAGCTCACCACTCTCCGCGTCGACTAGCTCCTACGAGCAGTACTTC
>TRBJ1-1|few|NA|TRBV5-1
CASSLRGADTEAFF
TGCGCCAGCAGCTTAAGGGGGGCAGACACTGAAGCTTTCTTT
>TRBJ2-3|NA|TRBD2|TRBV7-7
CASSLSPGLYTDTQYF
TGTGCCAGCAGCTTATCTCCGGGACTATACACAGATACGCAGTATTTT
>TRBJ1-5|few|NA|TRBV12-3/TRBV12-4
CASSWKQGGQPQHF
TGTGCCAGCAGTTGGAAACAGGGTGGTCAGCCCCAGCATTTT
>TRBJ2-1|NA|NA|TRBV7-8
CASSADRAYNEQFF
TGTGCCAGCAGCGCGGACAGAGCCTACAATGAGCAGTTCTTC
>TRBJ1-1|few|NA|TRBV18
CASSPSWLDTEAFF
TGTGCCAGCTCACCATCCTGGTTGGACACTGAAGCTTTCTTT
>TRBJ2-2|few|NA|TRBV12-3/TRBV12-4
CASQQVMNTGELFF
TGTGCCAGTCAACAGGTTATGAACACCGGGGAGCTGTTTTTT
>TRBJ2-7|few|NA|TRBV29-1
CSILEGPYEQYF
TGCAGCATACTAGAGGGTCCCTACGAGCAGTACTTC
>TRBJ2-2|few|TRBD1|TRBV9
CASSIRQGYTGELFF
TGTGCCAGCAGCATCCGACAGGGTTACACCGGGGAGCTGTTTTTT
>TRBJ2-1|once|TRBD2|TRBV12-3/TRBV12-4
CASSPGGRGGSYNEQFF
TGTGCCAGCAGCCCCGGCGGGAGGGGGGGCTCCTACAATGAGCAGTTCTTC
>TRBJ2-5|NA|NA|TRBV29-1
CSVGDEGETQYF
TGCAGCGTTGGGGACGAAGGAGAGACCCAGTACTTC
>TRBJ2-3|many|TRBD1|TRBV11-3
CASSLGDSSTDTQYF
TGTGCCAGCAGCCTTGGGGACAGCAGCACAGATACGCAGTATTTT
>TRBJ2-7|NA|NA|TRBV30
CAWRHPLGRVYYEQYF
TGTGCCTGGAGGCATCCCTTAGGTAGGGTCTACTACGAGCAGTACTTC
>TRBJ2-3|NA|NA|TRBV6-5
CASRQGRDTQYF
TGTGCCAGCAGACAGGGTCGGGATACGCAGTATTTT
>TRBJ2-7|few|NA|TRBV6-5
CASSRGSLGEQYF
TGTGCCAGCAGTAGGGGCAGTTTGGGCGAGCAGTACTTC
>TRBJ2-4|NA|NA|TRBV29-1
CSVRNLAKNIQYF
TGCAGCGTTCGGAATTTAGCCAAAAACATTCAGTACTTC
>TRBJ1-2|few|TRBD1|TRBV2
CASSDRGPGYGYTF
TGTGCCAGCAGCGACAGGGGGCCGGGCTATGGCTACACCTTC
>TRBJ2-1|NA|NA|TRBV6-1
CASSSKGVGSYNEQFF
TGTGCCAGCAGTTCGAAGGGTGTGGGCTCCTACAATGAGCAGTTCTTC
>TRBJ2-3|NA|NA|TRBV7-9
CATYLRDTQYF
TGTGCTACTTACCTGAGAGATACGCAGTATTTT
>TRBJ2-7|few|NA|TRBV5-8
CASSPEGGRTYEQYF
TGTGCCAGCAGCCCCGAGGGTGGGCGCACCTACGAGCAGTACTTC
>TRBJ2-3|NA|TRBD2|TRBV2
CASGVAGAGSDTQYF
TGTGCCTCCGGGGTAGCGGGAGCGGGATCCGATACGCAGTATTTT
>TRBJ2-4|NA|NA|TRBV12-3/TRBV12-4
CASSLQRGRVGYIQYF
TGTGCCAGCAGTCTCCAAAGGGGCCGGGTGGGATACATTCAGTACTTC
>TRBJ1-3|few|TRBD1|TRBV2
CASSDPGGSGNTIYF
TGTGCCAGCAGTGACCCAGGGGGCTCAGGAAACACCATATATTTT
>TRBJ2-7|NA|TRBD2|TRBV5-8
CASSSLTSGAYEQYF
TGTGCCAGCAGCTCCTTGACTAGCGGGGCCTACGAGCAGTACTTC
>TRBJ2-2|NA|TRBD1|TRBV30
CAWSVFGQGAWTGELFF
TGTGCCTGGAGTGTGTTTGGACAGGGGGCCTGGACCGGGGAGCTGTTTTTT
>TRBJ2-1|NA|TRBD2|TRBV28
CASRGLAGGKQFF
TGTGCCAGCAGGGGACTAGCGGGAGGGAAGCAGTTCTTC
>TRBJ2-7|NA|TRBD2|TRBV4-3
CASSQEETSGFRRPAYEQYF
TGCGCCAGCAGCCAAGAAGAGACTAGCGGGTTCCGGCGGCCGGCCTACGAGCAGTACTTC
>TRBJ2-1|NA|NA|TRBV7-7
CASSSLPENEQFF
TGTGCTAGCAGCTCCCTCCCGGAAAATGAGCAGTTCTTC
>TRBJ2-5|NA|NA|TRBV9
CASGIGSLETQYF
TGTGCCAGCGGCATCGGGAGTTTGGAGACCCAGTACTTC
>TRBJ2-5|many|NA|TRBV12-3/TRBV12-4
CASSWGQETQYF
TGTGCCAGCAGTTGGGGGCAAGAGACCCAGTACTTC
>TRBJ2-7|NA|TRBD2|TRBV9
CASSVRSGSGYEQYF
TGTGCCAGCAGCGTACGTAGCGGGAGTGGCTACGAGCAGTACTTC
>TRBJ2-3|NA|NA|TRBV7-2
CASSLGGLITDTQYF
TGTGCCAGCAGCTTAGGGGGACTCATCACAGATACGCAGTATTTT
>TRBJ1-6|NA|TRBD1|TRBV4-3
CASRGNSGTGYNSPLHF
TGCGCCAGCAGAGGCAATTCCGGGACAGGGTATAATTCACCCCTCCACTTT
>TRBJ2-1|many|NA|TRBV5-5
CASSWDDSRSYNEQFF
TGTGCCAGCAGCTGGGATGACAGCCGTTCCTACAATGAGCAGTTCTTC
>TRBJ2-5|many|TRBD2|TRBV24-1
CATSEGYGRASETQYF
TGTGCCACCAGTGAAGGTTACGGGAGGGCCTCAGAGACCCAGTACTTC
>TRBJ2-3|few|TRBD2|TRBV5-1
CASSLGFGRREGRTDTQYF
TGCGCCAGCAGCTTGGGTTTCGGGCGGCGGGAGGGCCGAACAGATACGCAGTATTTT
>TRBJ2-3|once|NA|TRBV24-1
CATRPPYTDTQYF
TGTGCCACCAGGCCCCCCTATACAGATACGCAGTATTTT
>TRBJ2-1|few|NA|TRBV12-3/TRBV12-4
CASSRQENNEQFF
TGTGCCAGCAGCAGACAGGAAAACAATGAGCAGTTCTTC
>TRBJ2-5|NA|NA|TRBV11-2
CASSNVTVRETQYF
TGTGCCAGCAGCAACGTGACGGTCCGGGAGACCCAGTACTTC
>TRBJ2-1|few|TRBD2|TRBV19
CASSSSGTSINEQFF
TGTGCCAGTAGTTCATCCGGGACTAGCATCAATGAGCAGTTCTTC
>TRBJ2-4|few|TRBD1|TRBV12-5
CASGLVGTGEHF
TGTGCTAGTGGTTTGGTAGGGACAGGGGAGCACTTC
>TRBJ1-1|few|TRBD1|TRBV20-1
CSAREGWTGPMNTEAFF
TGCAGTGCTAGAGAGGGATGGACAGGGCCTATGAACACTGAAGCTTTCTTT
>TRBJ2-7|NA|TRBD2|TRBV7-8
CASSMGLAGVSEQYF
TGTGCCAGCAGCATGGGACTAGCGGGGGTCAGCGAGCAGTACTTC
>TRBJ2-1|NA|NA|TRBV4-1
CASSQGDSYNEQFF
TGCGCCAGCAGCCAAGGGGATTCCTACAATGAGCAGTTCTTC
>TRBJ2-7|NA|TRBD2|TRBV4-3
CASSQFPLLAGGYEQYF
TGCGCCAGCAGCCAATTCCCCCTACTAGCGGGAGGGTACGAGCAGTACTTC
>TRBJ2-3|few|NA|TRBV5-1
CASSLGRVTDTQYF
TGCGCCAGCAGCTTAGGACGGGTCACAGATACGCAGTATTTT
>TRBJ2-1|NA|NA|TRBV2
CASKQLAQDEQFF
TGTGCCAGCAAGCAGCTAGCACAAGATGAGCAGTTCTTC
>TRBJ2-2|few|NA|TRBV14
CASSQPPHTGELFF
TGTGCCAGCAGCCAGCCGCCTCACACCGGGGAGCTGTTTTTT
>TRBJ1-2|NA|NA|TRBV3-1
CASSQGKGNYGYTF
TGTGCCAGCAGCCAAGGAAAAGGAAACTATGGCTACACCTTC
>TRBJ2-3|NA|NA|TRBV29-1
CCELGTDTQYF
TGCTGCGAATTAGGTACAGATACGCAGTATTTT